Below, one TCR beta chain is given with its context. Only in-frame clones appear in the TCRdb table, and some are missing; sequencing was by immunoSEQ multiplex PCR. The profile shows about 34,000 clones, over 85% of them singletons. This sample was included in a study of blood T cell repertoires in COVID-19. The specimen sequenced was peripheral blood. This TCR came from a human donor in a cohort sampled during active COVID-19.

In DNA form, the CDR3 reads TGTGCCAGCAGCCGAGGACACCTTAGCACAGATACGCAGTATTTT. Translating it yields CASSRGHLSTDTQYF. The chain has TRBV5-5 and TRBJ2-3, with a tentative D call TRBD1 (5 bases). Deletions cut 4 bases from V and 0 bases from J, with 12 bases between. Germline CDR1 is SGHKS and CDR2 is YYEKEE (reference sequence). The CDR3 is 15 residues long.